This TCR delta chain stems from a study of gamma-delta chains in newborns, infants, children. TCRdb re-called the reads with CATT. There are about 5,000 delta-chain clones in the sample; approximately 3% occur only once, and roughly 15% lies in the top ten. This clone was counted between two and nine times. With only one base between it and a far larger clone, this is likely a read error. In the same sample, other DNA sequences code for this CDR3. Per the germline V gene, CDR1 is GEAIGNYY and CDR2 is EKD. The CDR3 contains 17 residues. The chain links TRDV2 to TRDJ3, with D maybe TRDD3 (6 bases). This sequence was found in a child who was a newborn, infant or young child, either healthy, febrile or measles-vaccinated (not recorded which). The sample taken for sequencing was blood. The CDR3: CACDSTGIPWDTRQMFF. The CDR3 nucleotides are TGTGCCTGTGACAGTACTGGGATCCCCTGGGACACCCGTCAGATGTTTTTC.